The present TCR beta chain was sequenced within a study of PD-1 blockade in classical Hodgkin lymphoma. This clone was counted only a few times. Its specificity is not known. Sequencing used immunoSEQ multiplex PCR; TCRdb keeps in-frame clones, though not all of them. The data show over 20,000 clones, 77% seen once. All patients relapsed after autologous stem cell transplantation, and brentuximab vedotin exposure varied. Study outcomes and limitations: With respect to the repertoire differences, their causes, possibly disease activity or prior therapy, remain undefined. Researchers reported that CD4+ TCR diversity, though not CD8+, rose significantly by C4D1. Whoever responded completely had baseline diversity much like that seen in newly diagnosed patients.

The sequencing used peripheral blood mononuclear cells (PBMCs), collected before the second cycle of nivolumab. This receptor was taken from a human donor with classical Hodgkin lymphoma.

The CDR3 loop is CASSLGQNTYEQYF. CDR3 coding DNA: TGTGCCAGCAGCTTAGGACAGAATACCTACGAGCAGTACTTC. This chain connects TRBV7-6 to TRBJ2-7; possibly TRBD1 for D (5 bases). Germline CDR1 is SGHVS and CDR2 is FNYEAQ. Trimming shortened V by 1 base and J by 2 bases, and 9 bases separated the two germline ends. CDR3 length: 14 amino acids.